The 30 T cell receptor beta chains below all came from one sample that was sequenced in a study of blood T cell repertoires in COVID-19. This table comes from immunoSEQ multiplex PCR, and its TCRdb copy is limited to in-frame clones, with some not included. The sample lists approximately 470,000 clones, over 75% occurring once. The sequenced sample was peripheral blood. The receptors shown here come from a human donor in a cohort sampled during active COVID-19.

CDR3 residues: CSVQPTTPNEKLFF. DNA for the CDR3: TGCAGCGTTCAACCGACAACTCCGAATGAAAAACTGTTTTTT. The chain combines TRBV29-1 with TRBJ1-4; D is uncertain. The CDR3 runs to 14 residues. In germline, CDR1 is SQVTM, CDR2 ANQGSEA. With 5 bases removed from V and 5 bases from J, the gap between germline ends came to 15 bases.

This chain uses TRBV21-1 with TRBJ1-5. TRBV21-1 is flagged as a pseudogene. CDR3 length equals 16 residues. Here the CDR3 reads CASSKVEGSGNQPQHF. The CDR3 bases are TGTGCCAGCAGCAAAGTGGAGGGATCCGGCAATCAGCCCCAGCATTTT.

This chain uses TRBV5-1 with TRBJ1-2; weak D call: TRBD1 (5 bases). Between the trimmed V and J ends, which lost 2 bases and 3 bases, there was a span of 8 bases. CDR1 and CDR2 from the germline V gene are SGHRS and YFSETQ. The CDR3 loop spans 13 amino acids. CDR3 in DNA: TGCGCCAGCAGCTTAGCGGGGGACTATGGCTACACCTTC. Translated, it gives CASSLAGDYGYTF.

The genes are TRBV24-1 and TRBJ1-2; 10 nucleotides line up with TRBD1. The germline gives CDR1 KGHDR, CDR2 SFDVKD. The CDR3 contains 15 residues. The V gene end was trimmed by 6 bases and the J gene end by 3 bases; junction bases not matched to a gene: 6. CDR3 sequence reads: CATSSRDRGHYGYTF. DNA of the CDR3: TGTGCCACCAGTTCCCGGGACAGGGGTCACTATGGCTACACCTTC.

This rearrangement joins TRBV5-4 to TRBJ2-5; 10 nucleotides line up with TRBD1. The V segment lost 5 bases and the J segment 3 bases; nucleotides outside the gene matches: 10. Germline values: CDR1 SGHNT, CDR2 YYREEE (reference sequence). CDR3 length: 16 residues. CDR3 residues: CASRPGQGVGEETQYF. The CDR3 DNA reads TGTGCCAGCAGACCCGGACAGGGGGTGGGAGAAGAGACCCAGTACTTC.

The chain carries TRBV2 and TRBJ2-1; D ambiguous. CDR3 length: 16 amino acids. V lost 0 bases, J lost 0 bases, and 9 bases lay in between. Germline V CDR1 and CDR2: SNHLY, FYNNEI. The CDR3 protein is CASSEAIVSSYNEQFF. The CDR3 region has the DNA TGTGCCAGCAGTGAAGCGATTGTTAGCTCCTACAATGAGCAGTTCTTC.

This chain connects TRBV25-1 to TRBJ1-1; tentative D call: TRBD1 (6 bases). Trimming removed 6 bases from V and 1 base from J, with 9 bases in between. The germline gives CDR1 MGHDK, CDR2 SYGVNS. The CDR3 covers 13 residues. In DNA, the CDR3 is TGTGCCAGCAGGGTGGGGGCGAACACTGAAGCTTTCTTT. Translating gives CASRVGANTEAFF.

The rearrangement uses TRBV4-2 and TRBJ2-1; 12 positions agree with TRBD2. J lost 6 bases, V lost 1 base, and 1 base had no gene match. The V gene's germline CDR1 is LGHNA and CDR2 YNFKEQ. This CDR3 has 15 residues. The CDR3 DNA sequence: TGTGCCAGCAGCCAAGGGACTAGCGGGATCAATGAGCAGTTCTTC. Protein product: CASSQGTSGINEQFF.

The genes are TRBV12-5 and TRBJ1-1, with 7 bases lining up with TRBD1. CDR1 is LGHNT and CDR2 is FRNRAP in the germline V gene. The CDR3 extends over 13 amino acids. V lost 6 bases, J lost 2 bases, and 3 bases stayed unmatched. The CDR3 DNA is TGTGCTAGTGGCAGGGGGAAAAACACTGAAGCTTTCTTT. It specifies CASGRGKNTEAFF.

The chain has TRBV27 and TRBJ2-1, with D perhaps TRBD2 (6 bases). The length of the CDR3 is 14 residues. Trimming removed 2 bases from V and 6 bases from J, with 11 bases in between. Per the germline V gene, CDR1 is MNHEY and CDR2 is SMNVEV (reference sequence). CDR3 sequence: CASSLAGSRNEQFF. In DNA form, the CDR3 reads TGTGCCAGCAGTTTAGCGGGATCACGCAATGAGCAGTTCTTC.

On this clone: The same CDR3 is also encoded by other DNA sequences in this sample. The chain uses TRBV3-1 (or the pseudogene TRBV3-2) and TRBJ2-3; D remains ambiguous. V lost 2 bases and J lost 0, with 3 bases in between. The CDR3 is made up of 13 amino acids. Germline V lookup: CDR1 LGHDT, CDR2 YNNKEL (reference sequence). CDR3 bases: TGTGCCAGCAGCCAACTTAGCACAGATACGCAGTATTTT. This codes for CASSQLSTDTQYF.

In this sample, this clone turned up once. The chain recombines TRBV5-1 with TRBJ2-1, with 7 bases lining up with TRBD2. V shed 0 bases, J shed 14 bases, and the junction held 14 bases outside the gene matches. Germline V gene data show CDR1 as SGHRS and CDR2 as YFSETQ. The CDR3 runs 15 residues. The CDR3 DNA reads TGCGCCAGCAGCTTGGCCTTGGCTAGCGGCCAGCACAAGTTCTTC. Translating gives CASSLALASGQHKFF. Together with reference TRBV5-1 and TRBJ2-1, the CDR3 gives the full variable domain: KAGVTQTPRYLIKTRGQQVTLSCSPISGHRSVSWYQQTPGQGLQFLFEYFSETQRNKGNFPGRFSGRQFSNSRSEMNVSTLELGDSALYLCASSLALASGQHKFFGPGTRLTVL.

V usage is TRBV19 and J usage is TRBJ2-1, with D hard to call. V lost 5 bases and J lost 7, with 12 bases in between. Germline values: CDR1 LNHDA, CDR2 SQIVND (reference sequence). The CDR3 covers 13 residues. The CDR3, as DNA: TGTGCCAGTAGTCCCGTTCAGGCGAATGAGCAGTTCTTC. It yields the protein CASSPVQANEQFF.

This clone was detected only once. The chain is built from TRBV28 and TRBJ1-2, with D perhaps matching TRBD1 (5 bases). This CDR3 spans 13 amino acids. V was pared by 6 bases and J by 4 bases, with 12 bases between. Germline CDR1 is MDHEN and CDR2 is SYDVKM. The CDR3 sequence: CASRLDSLYGYTF. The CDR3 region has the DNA TGTGCCAGCAGACTCGACAGTCTCTATGGCTACACCTTC.

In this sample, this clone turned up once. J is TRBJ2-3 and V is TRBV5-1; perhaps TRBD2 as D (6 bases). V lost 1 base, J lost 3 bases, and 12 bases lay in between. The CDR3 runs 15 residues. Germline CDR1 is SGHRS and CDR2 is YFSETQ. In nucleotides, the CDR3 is TGCGCCAGCAGCTTGAAGGCAAGCGGGACAGATACGCAGTATTTT. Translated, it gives CASSLKASGTDTQYF.

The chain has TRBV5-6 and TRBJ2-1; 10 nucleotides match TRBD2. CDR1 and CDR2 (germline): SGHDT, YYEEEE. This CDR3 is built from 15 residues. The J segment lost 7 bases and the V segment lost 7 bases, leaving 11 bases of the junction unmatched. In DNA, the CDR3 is TGTGCCAGCGGGTCAGAGCTAGCGGGGGAAAATGAGCAGTTCTTC. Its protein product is CASGSELAGENEQFF.

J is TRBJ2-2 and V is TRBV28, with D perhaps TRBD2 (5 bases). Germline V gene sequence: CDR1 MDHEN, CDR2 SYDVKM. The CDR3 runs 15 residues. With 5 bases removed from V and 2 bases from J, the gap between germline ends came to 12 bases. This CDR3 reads CASSPTGSNTGELFF. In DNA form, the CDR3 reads TGTGCCAGCAGTCCCACGGGATCCAACACCGGGGAGCTGTTTTTT.

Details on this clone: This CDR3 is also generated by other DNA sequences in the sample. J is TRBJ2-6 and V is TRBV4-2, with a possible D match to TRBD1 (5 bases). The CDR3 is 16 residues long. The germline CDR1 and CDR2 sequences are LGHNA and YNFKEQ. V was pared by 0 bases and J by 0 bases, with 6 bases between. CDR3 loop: CASSQDQGSGANVLTF. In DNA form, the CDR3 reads TGTGCCAGCAGCCAAGATCAGGGCTCTGGGGCCAACGTCCTGACTTTC.

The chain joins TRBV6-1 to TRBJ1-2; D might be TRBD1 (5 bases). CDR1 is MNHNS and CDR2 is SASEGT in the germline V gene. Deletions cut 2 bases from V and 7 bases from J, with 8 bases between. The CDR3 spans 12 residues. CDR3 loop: CASSEWGGGYTF. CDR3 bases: TGTGCCAGCAGTGAATGGGGGGGTGGCTACACCTTC.

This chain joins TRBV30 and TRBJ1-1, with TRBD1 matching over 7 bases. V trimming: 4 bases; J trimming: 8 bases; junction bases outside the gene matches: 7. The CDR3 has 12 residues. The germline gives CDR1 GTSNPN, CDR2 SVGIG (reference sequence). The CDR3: CAWKDRELEAFF. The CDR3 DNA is TGTGCCTGGAAAGACAGGGAGTTAGAAGCTTTCTTT.

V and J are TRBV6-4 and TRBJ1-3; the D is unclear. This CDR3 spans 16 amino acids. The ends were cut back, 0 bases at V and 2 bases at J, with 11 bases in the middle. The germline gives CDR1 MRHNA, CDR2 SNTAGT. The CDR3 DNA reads TGTGCCAGCAGTGACTCGACCGCGGAACCTGGAAACACCATATATTTT. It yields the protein CASSDSTAEPGNTIYF.

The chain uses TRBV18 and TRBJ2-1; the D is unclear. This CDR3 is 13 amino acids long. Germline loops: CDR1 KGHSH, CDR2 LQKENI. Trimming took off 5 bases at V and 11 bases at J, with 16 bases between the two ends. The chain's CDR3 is CASSFDTRTQQFF. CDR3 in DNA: TGTGCCAGCTCATTCGACACAAGAACACAGCAGTTCTTC.

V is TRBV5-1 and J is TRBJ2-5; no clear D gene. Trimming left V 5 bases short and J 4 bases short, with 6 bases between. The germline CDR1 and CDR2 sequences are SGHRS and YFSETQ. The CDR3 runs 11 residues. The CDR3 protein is CASRERETQYF. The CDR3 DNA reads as TGCGCCAGCAGGGAGAGAGAGACCCAGTACTTC.

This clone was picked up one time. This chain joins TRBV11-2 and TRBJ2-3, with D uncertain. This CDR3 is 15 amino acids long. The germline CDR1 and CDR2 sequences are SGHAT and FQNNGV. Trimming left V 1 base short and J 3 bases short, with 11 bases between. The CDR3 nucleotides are TGTGCCAGCAGCTTAGTGGTGACTGCAACAGATACGCAGTATTTT. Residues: CASSLVVTATDTQYF. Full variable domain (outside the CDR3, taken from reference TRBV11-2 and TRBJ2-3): EAGVAQSPRYKIIEKRQSVAFWCNPISGHATLYWYQQILGQGPKLLIQFQNNGVVDDSQLPKDRFSAERLKGVDSTLKIQPAKLEDSAVYLCASSLVVTATDTQYFGPGTRLTVL.

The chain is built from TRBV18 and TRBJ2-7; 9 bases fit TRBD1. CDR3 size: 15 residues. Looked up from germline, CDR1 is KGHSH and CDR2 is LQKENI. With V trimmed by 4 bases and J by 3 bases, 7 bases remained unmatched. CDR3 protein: CASSLHETGGYEQYF. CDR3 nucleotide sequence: TGTGCCAGCTCACTCCACGAGACAGGGGGCTACGAGCAGTACTTC.

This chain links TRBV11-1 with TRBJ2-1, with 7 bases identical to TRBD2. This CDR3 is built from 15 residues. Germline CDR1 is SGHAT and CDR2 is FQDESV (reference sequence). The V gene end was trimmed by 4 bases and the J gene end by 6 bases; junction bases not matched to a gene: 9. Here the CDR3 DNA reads TGTGCCAGCAGCTCCACTAGCGTTCGCCCCAATGAGCAGTTCTTC. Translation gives CASSSTSVRPNEQFF.

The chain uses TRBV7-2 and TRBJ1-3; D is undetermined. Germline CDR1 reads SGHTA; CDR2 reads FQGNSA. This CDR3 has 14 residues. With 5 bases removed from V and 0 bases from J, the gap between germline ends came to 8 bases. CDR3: CASSTSVSGNTIYF. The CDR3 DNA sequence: TGTGCCAGCAGCACCAGCGTCTCTGGAAACACCATATATTTT.

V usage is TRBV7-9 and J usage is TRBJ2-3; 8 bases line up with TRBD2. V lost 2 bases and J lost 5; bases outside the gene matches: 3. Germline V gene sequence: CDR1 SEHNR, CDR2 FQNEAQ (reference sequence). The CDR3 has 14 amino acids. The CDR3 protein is CASSLLAGIDTQYF. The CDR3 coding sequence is TGTGCCAGCAGCTTATTAGCGGGAATAGATACGCAGTATTTT.

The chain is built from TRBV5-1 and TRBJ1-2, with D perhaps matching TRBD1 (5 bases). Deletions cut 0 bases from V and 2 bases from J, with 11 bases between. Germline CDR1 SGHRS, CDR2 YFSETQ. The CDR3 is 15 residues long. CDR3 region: CASSLGTTNNYGYTF. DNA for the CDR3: TGCGCCAGCAGCTTGGGGACAACTAACAACTATGGCTACACCTTC.

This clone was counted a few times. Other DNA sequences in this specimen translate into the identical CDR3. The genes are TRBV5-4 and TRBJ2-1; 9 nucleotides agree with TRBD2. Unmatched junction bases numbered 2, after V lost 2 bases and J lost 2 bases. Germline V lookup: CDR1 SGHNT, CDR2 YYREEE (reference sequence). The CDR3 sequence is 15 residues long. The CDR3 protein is CASSLSSGTYNEQFF. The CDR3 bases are TGTGCCAGCAGCTTATCTAGCGGGACCTACAATGAGCAGTTCTTC.